This TCR beta chain was recorded in a study of shared T cell receptors in the human thymus. The CDR3 extends over 14 amino acids. V trimming: 4 bases; J trimming: 8 bases; junction bases outside the gene matches: 10. Germline values: CDR1 LNHNV, CDR2 YYDKDF (reference sequence). This clone has just one count. This table comes from immunoSEQ multiplex PCR, and its TCRdb copy is limited to in-frame clones, with some not included. The sample shows some 720,000 clones, roughly 90% of them seen only once. The same sample was also studied in work on human thymus T cells. Per that paper: Healthy Finnish infants undergoing corrective surgery for congenital heart defects were used as donors. It was from resections taken during corrective heart surgery that the thymus tissue came. Thymic and blood repertoires showed apparently biased V and J gene usage. The related literature has documented a marked overlap of thymic repertoires among unrelated individuals.

The sample consisted of thymocytes. The V call is TRBV15, the J call TRBJ1-2, with 7 bases identical to TRBD1. The TCR comes from a boy less than two years old with a congenital heart defect. CDR3 in amino acids: CATSTRDRARGYTF. CDR3 DNA sequence: TGTGCCACCAGCACCCGAGACAGGGCACGGGGCTACACCTTC.